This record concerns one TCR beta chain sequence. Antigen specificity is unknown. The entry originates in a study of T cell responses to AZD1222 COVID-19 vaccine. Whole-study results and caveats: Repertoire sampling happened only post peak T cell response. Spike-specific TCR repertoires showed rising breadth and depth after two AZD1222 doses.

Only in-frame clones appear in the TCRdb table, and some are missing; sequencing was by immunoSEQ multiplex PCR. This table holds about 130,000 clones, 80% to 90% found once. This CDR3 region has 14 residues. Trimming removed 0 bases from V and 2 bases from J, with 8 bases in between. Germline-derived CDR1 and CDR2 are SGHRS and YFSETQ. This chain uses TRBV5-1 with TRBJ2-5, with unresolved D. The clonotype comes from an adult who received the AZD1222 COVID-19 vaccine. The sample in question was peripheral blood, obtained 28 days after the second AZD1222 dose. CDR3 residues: CASSLEGRQETQYF. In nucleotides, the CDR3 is TGCGCCAGCAGCTTGGAAGGTCGTCAAGAGACCCAGTACTTC.